This entry features one T cell receptor (beta chain) sequence. Its antigen is not known. This specimen belongs to a study of cytomegalovirus exposure and HLA in healthy donors. General observations from the study: Presence/absence comparisons presumed near-even sequencing depth among donors. An observed cluster of highly shared sequence variants was recorded as a likely sequencing artifact. Exclusion as indistinguishable affected some V segments, including TRBV6-2 and TRBV6-3. Common viral pathogens seemed, in a later analysis, to connect with several of the most significant clusters.

The PCR ran on 60 Vbeta and 13 Jbeta primers. The data were produced by immunoSEQ multiplex PCR, yet TCRdb's version contains in-frame clones alone and is incomplete. The sample gives a few hundred thousand clones, about 83% of which show up once; more than 1.3% is in the top ten. J was trimmed by 6 bases and V by 3 bases; bases with no gene match: 4. CDR3 length: 14 amino acids. Germline assignment: CDR1 KGHSH and CDR2 LQKENI. The origin of this receptor is a girl aged 10-17 years in good health and CMV-seronegative. The sequenced material came from PBMCs. The chain is built from TRBV18 and TRBJ2-3; 9 bases agree with TRBD1. The CDR3, as DNA: TGTGCCAGCTCACCGGGACAGGGTGGTGATACGCAGTATTTT. Protein sequence: CASSPGQGGDTQYF.